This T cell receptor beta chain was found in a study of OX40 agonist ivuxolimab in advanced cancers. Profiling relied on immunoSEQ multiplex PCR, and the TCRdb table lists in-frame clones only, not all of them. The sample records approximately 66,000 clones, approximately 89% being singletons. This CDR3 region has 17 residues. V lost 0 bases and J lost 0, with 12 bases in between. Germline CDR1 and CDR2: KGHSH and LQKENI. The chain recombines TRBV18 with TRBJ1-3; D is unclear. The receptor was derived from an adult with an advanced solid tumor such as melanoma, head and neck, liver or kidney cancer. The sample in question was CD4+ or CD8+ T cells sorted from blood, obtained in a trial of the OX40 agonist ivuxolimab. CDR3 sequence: CASSPPDPSSSGNTIYF. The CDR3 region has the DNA TGTGCCAGCTCACCACCCGATCCGAGTAGCTCTGGAAACACCATATATTTT.